This T cell receptor beta chain was obtained from a study of cytomegalovirus exposure and HLA in healthy donors. Primers: 60 Vbeta forward and 13 Jbeta reverse. The method was immunoSEQ multiplex PCR; TCRdb's version includes in-frame clones alone and lacks a portion of them. The table lists approximately 150,000 clones, 82% of them singletons. There are a few counts of this clone. The clonotype comes from a male donor in good health and CMV-seronegative. Sequenced material: PBMCs.

CDR3 protein: CASSPTGVPPETQYF. The DNA for the CDR3 is TGTGCCAGCAGCCCGACGGGAGTTCCCCCAGAGACCCAGTACTTC. The chain is built from TRBV5-6 and TRBJ2-5; TRBD2 might be the D (6 bases). The germline gives CDR1 SGHDT, CDR2 YYEEEE. The CDR3 runs 15 residues. Trimming removed 4 bases from V and 4 bases from J, with 17 bases in between.